This T cell receptor (beta chain) was profiled in a study of blood T cell repertoires in COVID-19. Overall study context: Acute and convalescent COVID-19 samples came from the United States, Italy and Spain.

In the source study's methods: Amplification from reference gene primers served as the basis for estimated nucleated cell counts. TCRdb keeps only in-frame clones here, not all; method: immunoSEQ multiplex PCR. D and trimming come from the DNA, and the V and J calls and clone size come from that table. Here the sample spans about 260,000 clones, approximately 92% being singletons. Each recovered donor of Cohort 3 presented with two negative PCRs, clearance, or symptom resolution. The sample was PBMCs or T cells enriched from blood (not recorded which). This clonotype was obtained from a woman aged 18-29 years who had recovered from COVID-19.

CDR3 protein: CASSPFVYQETQYF. CDR3 nucleotide sequence: TGTGCCAGCAGCCCCTTCGTGTACCAAGAGACCCAGTACTTC. The chain employs TRBV5-5 and TRBJ2-5; D remains ambiguous. V was trimmed by 4 bases and J by 0 bases, leaving 10 bases between them. Looked up from germline, CDR1 is SGHKS and CDR2 is YYEKEE (reference sequence). The CDR3 is made up of 14 amino acids.